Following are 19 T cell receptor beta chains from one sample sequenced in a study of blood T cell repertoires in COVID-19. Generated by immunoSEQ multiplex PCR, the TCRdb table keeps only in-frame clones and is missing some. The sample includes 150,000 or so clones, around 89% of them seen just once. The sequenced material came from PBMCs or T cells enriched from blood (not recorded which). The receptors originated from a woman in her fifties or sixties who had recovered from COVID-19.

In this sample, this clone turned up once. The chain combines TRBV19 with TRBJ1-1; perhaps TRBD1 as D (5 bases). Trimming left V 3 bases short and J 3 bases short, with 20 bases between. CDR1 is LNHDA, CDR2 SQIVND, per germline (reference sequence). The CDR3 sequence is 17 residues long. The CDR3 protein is CASSIRGGGGMDTEAFF. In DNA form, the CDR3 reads TGTGCCAGTAGTATCCGAGGCGGGGGGGGGATGGACACTGAAGCTTTCTTT.

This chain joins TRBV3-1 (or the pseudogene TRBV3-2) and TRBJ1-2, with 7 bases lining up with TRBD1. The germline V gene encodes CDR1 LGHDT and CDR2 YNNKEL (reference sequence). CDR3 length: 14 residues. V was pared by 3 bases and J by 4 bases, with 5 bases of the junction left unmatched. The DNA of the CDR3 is TGTGCCAGCAGCCACCAGACAGGGCGCTATGGCTACACCTTC. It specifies CASSHQTGRYGYTF.

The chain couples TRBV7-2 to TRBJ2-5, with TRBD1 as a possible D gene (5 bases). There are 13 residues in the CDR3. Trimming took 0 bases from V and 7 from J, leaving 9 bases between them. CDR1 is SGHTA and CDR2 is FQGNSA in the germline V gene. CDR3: CASSLASQGTQYF. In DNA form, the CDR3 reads TGTGCCAGCAGCTTAGCCAGCCAGGGGACCCAGTACTTC.

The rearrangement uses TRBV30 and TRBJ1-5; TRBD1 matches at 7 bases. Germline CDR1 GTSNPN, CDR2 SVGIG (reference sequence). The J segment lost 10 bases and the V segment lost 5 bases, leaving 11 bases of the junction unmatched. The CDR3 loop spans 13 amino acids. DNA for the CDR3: TGTGCCTGGGGGGACAGTATGGGATATCCCCAGCATTTT. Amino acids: CAWGDSMGYPQHF.

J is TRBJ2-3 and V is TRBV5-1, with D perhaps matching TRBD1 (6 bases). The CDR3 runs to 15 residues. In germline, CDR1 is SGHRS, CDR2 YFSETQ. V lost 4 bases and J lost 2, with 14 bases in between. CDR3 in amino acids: CASSEDSLPTDTQYF. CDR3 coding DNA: TGCGCCAGCAGCGAGGACAGCTTACCCACAGATACGCAGTATTTT.

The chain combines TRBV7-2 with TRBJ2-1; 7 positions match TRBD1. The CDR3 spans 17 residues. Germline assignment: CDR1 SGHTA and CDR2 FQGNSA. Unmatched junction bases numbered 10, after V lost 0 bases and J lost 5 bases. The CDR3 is CASSLAGQAAPNNEQFF. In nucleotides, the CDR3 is TGTGCCAGCAGCTTAGCAGGACAGGCAGCCCCAAACAATGAGCAGTTCTTC.

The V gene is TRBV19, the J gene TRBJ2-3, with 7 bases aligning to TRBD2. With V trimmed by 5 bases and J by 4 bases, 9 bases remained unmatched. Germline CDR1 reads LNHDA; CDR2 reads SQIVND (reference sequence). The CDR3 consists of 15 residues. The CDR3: CASSHGRPSSDTQYF. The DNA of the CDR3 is TGTGCCAGTAGTCACGGGAGGCCGTCATCAGATACGCAGTATTTT.

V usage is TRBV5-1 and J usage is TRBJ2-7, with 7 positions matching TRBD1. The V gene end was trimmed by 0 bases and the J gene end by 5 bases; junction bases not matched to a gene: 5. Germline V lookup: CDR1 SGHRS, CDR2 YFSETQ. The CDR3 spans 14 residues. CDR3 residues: CASSLGGGDDEQYF. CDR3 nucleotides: TGCGCCAGCAGCTTGGGAGGGGGCGACGACGAGCAGTACTTC.

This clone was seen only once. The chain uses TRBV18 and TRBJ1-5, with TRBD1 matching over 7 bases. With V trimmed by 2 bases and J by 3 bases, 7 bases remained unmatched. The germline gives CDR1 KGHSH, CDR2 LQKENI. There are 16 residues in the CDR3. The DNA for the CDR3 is TGTGCCAGCTCACCATTAAGGGGGCGGGTCAATCAGCCCCAGCATTTT. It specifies CASSPLRGRVNQPQHF. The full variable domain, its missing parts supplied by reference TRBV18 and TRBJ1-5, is NAGVMQNPRHLVRRRGQEARLRCSPMKGHSHVYWYRQLPEEGLKFMVYLQKENIIDESGMPKERFSAEFPKEGPSILRIQQVVRGDSAAYFCASSPLRGRVNQPQHFGDGTRLSIL.

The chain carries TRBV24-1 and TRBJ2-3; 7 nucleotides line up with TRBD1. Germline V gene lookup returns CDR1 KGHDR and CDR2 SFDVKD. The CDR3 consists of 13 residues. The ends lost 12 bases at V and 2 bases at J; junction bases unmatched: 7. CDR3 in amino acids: CASSRGYTDTQYF. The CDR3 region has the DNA TGTGCCTCGTCCAGGGGGTACACAGATACGCAGTATTTT.

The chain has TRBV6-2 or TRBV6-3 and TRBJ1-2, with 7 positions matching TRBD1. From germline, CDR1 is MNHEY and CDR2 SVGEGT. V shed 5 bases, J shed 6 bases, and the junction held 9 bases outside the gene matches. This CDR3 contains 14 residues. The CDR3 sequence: CASSRDREIDGYTF. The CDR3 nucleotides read TGTGCCAGCAGTCGCGACAGGGAAATAGATGGCTACACCTTC.

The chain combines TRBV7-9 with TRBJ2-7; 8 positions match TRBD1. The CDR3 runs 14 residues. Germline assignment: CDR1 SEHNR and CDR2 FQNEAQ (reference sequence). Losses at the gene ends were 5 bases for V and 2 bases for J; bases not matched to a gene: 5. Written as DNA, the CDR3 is TGTGCCAGCAGCATTGGGACAGGTACCTACGAGCAGTACTTC. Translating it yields CASSIGTGTYEQYF.

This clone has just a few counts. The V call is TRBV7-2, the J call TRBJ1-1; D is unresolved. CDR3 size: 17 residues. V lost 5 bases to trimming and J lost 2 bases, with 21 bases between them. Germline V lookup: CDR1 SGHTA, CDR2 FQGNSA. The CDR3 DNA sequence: TGTGCCAGCAGCCCCCTAGAGGGAACCTTTGCTAACACTGAAGCTTTCTTT. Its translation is CASSPLEGTFANTEAFF.

CDR3 sequence (DNA): TGTGCCAGCAGCTGGACCGGGACAGGGCCCTCCTCCTACGAGCAGTACTTC. Its protein product is CASSWTGTGPSSYEQYF. The gene calls are TRBV5-6 and TRBJ2-7; 9 nucleotides agree with TRBD1. Germline V gene sequence: CDR1 SGHDT, CDR2 YYEEEE. V shed 3 bases, J shed 0 bases, and the junction held 10 bases outside the gene matches. The CDR3 is 17 amino acids.

In DNA, the CDR3 is TGCGCCAGCAGCCAAGAGCTGGACTGGCGCCAAGAGACCCAGTACTTC. This codes for CASSQELDWRQETQYF. The chain employs TRBV4-1 and TRBJ2-5; D possibly corresponds to TRBD2 (5 bases). The V end was cut by 0 bases, the J end by 1 base, with 12 bases between. Germline values: CDR1 MGHRA, CDR2 YSYEKL. The CDR3 runs to 16 residues.

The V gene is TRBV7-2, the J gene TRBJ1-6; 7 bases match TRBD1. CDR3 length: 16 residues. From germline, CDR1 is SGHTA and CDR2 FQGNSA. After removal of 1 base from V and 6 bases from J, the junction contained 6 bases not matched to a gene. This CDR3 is CASSLGDSGFNSPLHF. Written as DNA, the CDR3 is TGTGCCAGCAGCTTAGGGGACAGCGGTTTTAATTCACCCCTCCACTTT.

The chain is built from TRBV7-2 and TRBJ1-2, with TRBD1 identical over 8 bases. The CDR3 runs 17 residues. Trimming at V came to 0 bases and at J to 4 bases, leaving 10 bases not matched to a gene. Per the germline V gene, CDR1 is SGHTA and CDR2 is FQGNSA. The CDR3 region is CASSLASQGASRYGYTF. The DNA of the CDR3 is TGTGCCAGCAGCTTAGCGTCCCAGGGGGCGTCTCGCTATGGCTACACCTTC.

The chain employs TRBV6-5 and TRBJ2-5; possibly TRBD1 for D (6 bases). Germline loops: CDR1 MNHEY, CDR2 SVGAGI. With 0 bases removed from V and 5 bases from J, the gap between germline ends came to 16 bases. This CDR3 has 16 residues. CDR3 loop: CASSYSIQGRGETQYF. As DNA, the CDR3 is TGTGCCAGCAGTTACTCGATACAGGGTAGGGGGGAGACCCAGTACTTC.

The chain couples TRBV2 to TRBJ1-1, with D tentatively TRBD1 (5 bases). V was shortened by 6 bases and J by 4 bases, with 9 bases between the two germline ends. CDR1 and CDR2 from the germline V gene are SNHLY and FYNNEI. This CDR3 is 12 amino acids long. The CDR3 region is CASRGPGTEAFF. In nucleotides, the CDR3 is TGTGCCAGCAGGGGGCCGGGCACTGAAGCTTTCTTT.